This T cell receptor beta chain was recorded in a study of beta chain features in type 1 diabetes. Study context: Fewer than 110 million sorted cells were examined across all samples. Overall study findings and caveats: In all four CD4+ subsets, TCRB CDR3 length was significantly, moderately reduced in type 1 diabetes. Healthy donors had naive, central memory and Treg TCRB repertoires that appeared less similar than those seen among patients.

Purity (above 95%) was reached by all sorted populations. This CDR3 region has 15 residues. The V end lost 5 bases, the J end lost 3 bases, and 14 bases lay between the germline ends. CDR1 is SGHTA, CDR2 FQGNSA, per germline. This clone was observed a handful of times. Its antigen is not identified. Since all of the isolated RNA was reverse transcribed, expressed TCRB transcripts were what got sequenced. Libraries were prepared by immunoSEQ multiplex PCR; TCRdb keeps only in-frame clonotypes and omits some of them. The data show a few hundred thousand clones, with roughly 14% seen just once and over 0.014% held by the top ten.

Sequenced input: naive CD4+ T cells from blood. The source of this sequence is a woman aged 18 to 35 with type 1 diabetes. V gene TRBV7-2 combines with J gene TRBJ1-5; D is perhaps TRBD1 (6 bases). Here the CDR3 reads CASSKEQGNNQPQHF. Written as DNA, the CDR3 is TGTGCCAGCAGCAAAGAACAGGGTAACAATCAGCCCCAGCATTTT.